This T cell receptor (beta chain) was profiled in a study of T cells in localized non-small cell lung cancer. Study-wide findings and caveats: Across samples, adjacent lung featured a median 57 of the top 100 tumor clones. With higher T cell density in blood came longer overall survival. Compared with tumor, uninvolved adjacent lung displayed greater T cell clonality, ranking highest overall.

Details on this clone: The antigen is undetermined.

Using immunoSEQ multiplex PCR, the repertoire was profiled, and TCRdb retains in-frame clones only, with some absent. The sample lists roughly 67,000 clones, approximately 85% seen once, with approximately 13% in the top ten. Germline V gene lookup returns CDR1 LNHDA and CDR2 SQIVND (reference sequence). This CDR3 region has 12 residues. V was clipped by 5 bases and J by 6 bases, with 11 bases between them. The chain combines TRBV19 with TRBJ2-7, with no clear D. This clonotype originated in a female donor at least 60 years old with stage I lung adenocarcinoma. Sequenced here: peripheral blood, sampled before any cancer treatment. As DNA, the CDR3 is TGTGCCAGTAGTGGGGTACCCCCCGAGCAGTACTTC. Translation: CASSGVPPEQYF.